What follows describes a single TCR beta chain. Its target is unknown. These data come from a study of Ad26.COV2.S vaccination and SARS-CoV-2 variants. Study-level background: Donor got 5x10^10 or 1x10^11 viral particles of Ad26.COV2.S.

The germline CDR1 and CDR2 sequences are PRHDT and FYEKMQ (reference sequence). This CDR3 has 14 amino acids. After removal of 4 bases from V and 11 bases from J, the junction contained 9 bases not matched to a gene. Study results and limitations: Post-vaccination spike-specific CD8+ and CD4+ T cell responses reportedly had substantial breadth.

This sample's treatment: around 19 received Ad26.COV2.S at low or high dose, single or two shots; a few received placebo; per-sample allocation not given. Collection of samples fell on day 63 after the first vaccine or placebo injection. Here immunoSEQ multiplex PCR was the method, and the copy in TCRdb shows in-frame clones only, minus some. This sample yields 300,000 to 350,000 clones, of which roughly 88% are seen a single time; around 5% belongs to the top ten. This TCR was sampled from a person between 18 and 60 years old who received the Ad26.COV2.S COVID-19 vaccine or a placebo. Sequenced here: peripheral blood, sampled in a trial of Ad26.COV2.S vaccine versus placebo. This chain connects TRBV13 to TRBJ1-1, with 11 bases matching TRBD1. The CDR3 DNA follows: TGTGCCAGCAGCTCACCGGACAGGGGGCGTTGGGCTTTCTTT. This gives the protein CASSSPDRGRWAFF.